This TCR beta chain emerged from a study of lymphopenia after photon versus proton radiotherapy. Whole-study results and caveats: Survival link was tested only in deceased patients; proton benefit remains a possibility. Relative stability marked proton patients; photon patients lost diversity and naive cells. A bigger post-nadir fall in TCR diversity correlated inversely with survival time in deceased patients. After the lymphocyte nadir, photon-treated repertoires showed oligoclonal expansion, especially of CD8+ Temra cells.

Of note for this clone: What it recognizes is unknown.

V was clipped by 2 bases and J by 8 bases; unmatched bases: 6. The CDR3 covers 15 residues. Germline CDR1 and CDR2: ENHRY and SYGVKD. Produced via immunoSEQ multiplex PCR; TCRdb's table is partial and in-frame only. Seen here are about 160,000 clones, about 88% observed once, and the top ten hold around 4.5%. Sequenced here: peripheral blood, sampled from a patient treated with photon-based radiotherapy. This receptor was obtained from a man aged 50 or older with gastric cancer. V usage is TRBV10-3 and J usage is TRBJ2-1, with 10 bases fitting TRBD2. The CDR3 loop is CAISEIAGGRDEQFF. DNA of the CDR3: TGTGCCATCAGTGAGATAGCGGGAGGCCGGGATGAGCAGTTCTTC.